The clone carrying this T cell receptor (beta chain) was detected a few times. Other DNA sequences in the sample encode the same CDR3. This sample is drawn from a study of blood T cell repertoires in COVID-19. The wider study: Samples representing acute and convalescent COVID-19 were sourced from the United States, Italy and Spain. Sources were T cells, B-cell-depleted T cells, or PBMCs; the material itself was cDNA or gDNA.

In the source study's methods: How many nucleated cells were present was estimated from reference gene primer amplification. Data came from immunoSEQ multiplex PCR; TCRdb stores just in-frame clones and leaves some out. That table gives V, J and clone size, and the DNA gave D and trimming. The table has approximately 100,000 clones, around 81% seen once. The clonotype was recovered from a human donor in a cohort sampled during active COVID-19. The sequencing sample was made of peripheral blood.

The CDR3 here is CASSIDRTGLNTEAFF. CDR3 nucleotide sequence: TGTGCCAGTAGTATAGACCGGACAGGGCTGAACACTGAAGCTTTCTTT. The gene calls are TRBV19 and TRBJ1-1, with 8 bases lining up with TRBD1. The V segment lost 0 bases and the J segment 0 bases; nucleotides outside the gene matches: 3. Germline V gene sequence: CDR1 LNHDA, CDR2 SQIVND (reference sequence). This CDR3 is built from 16 residues. Looking up the rest from reference TRBV19 and TRBJ1-1 gives the full variable domain: DGGITQSPKYLFRKEGQNVTLSCEQNLNHDAMYWYRQDPGQGLRLIYYSQIVNDFQKGDIAEGYSVSREKKESFPLTVTSAQKNPTAFYLCASSIDRTGLNTEAFFGQGTRLTVV.